The subject of this entry is one TCR beta chain. What it binds is not known. The data originate from a study of persistence of HIV-infected CD4 T cells. The libraries were made with immunoSEQ version 4 in survey mode. Genomic DNA was diluted to 10 ng/uL, up to 1 ug per sample. TCRdb's copy holds only in-frame clones and misses some; the assay was immunoSEQ multiplex PCR. The repertoire includes some 16,000 clones, about 61% of them detected once, and roughly 8% sits in the top ten. Findings and caveats of the study: Antigen-responding cells were enriched for degenerate expanded CDR3beta sequences.

The CDR3 consists of 13 residues. V was clipped by 2 bases and J by 3 bases, with 7 bases between them. CDR1 and CDR2 (germline): KGHSH, LQKENI. Lysates of CMV-infected fibroblasts at approximately 9.4 ug/mL stimulated these cells. Sorting selected CD4+ T cells upregulating both CD40 ligand and CD69. Inclusion required CMV-positive serology and CD4+ counts above 400 cells/uL. Anti-CD28/CD49d costimulation, CD40-blocking antibody and enfuvirtide were given to CD8-depleted PBMCs for roughly 19 hours. Sequencing used CD4+ T cells sorted from PBMCs after approximately 20-hour stimulation, obtained from a patient who received antiretroviral therapy. This receptor was identified in an adult woman with HIV who was CMV-seropositive. The genes are TRBV18 and TRBJ2-5, with D unclear. Written as DNA, the CDR3 is TGTGCCAGCTCACCATCAGAGAAAGAGACCCAGTACTTC. Protein: CASSPSEKETQYF.